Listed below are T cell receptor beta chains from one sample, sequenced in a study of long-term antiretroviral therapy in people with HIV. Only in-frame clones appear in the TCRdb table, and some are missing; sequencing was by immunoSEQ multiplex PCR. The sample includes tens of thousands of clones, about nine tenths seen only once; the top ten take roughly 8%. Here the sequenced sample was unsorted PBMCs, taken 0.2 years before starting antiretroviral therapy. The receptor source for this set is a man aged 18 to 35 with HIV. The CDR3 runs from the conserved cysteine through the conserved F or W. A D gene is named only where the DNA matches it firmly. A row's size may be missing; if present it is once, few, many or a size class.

TGTGCCAGCAGCTTGTACCAGGGCGCCTTCTCCTACGAGCAGTACTTC CASSLYQGAFSYEQYF . TRBV5-4 . TRBJ2-7
TGCGCCAGCAGTGAGAAAGGAGTGGGGTTAACCTACGAGCAGTACTTC CASSEKGVGLTYEQYF . TRBV10-1 . TRBJ2-7
TGTGCCACTGGACCCCCCTACACCGGGGAGCTGTTTTTT CATGPPYTGELFF . TRBV27 . TRBJ2-2
TGCAGCGTTGAACAGGCGGGCTACACCTTC CSVEQAGYTF . TRBV29-1 . TRBJ1-2
TGTGCCAGCAGCTTATCCACAGATACGCAGTATTTT CASSLSTDTQYF . TRBV7-9 . TRBJ2-3
TGTGCCAGCTCACCAGTCGTTGACACATCCAATGAGCAGTTCTTC CASSPVVDTSNEQFF . TRBV18 . TRBJ2-1
TGTGCCAGCTCACCACAATATAGGGGCTCCAATGAGCAGTTCTTC CASSPQYRGSNEQFF . TRBV18 . TRBJ2-1
TGTGCCAGCAGTGAATGGAGTAGGCCCCAAGAGACCCAGTACTTC CASSEWSRPQETQYF . TRBV6-1 . TRBJ2-5
TGTGCCAGCAGCTTGGACAGGGATATTGAAGCTTTCTTT CASSLDRDIEAFF few TRBV5-6 . TRBJ1-1
TGTGCCAGTAGGGACAGGGTCGCAAACTATGGCTACACCTTC CASRDRVANYGYTF once TRBV19 TRBD1 TRBJ1-2
TGTGCCAGCAGTCGCACTAGTCCAAACCCCCGGCAGTTCTTC CASSRTSPNPRQFF . TRBV27 . TRBJ2-1
TGTGCCAGCAGCCGAGGGGGTTGGGGACTCTTGGGGGATACGCAGTATTTT CASSRGGWGLLGDTQYF . TRBV5-6 . TRBJ2-3
TGTGCCATCAGTGAGGGACGGGGGGATCGGAACCAGCCCCAGCATTTT CAISEGRGDRNQPQHF . TRBV10-3 . TRBJ1-5
TGTGCCAGCAACGACGTCCGTAGGACAGCGCAGTTCTTC CASNDVRRTAQFF . TRBV6-5 . TRBJ2-1
TGTGCCAGCAGTGAATTCCACCTAGTGGGTGCGTACGAGCAGTACTTC CASSEFHLVGAYEQYF . TRBV6-1 . TRBJ2-7
TGCGCCAGCAGCCAAGACAGGGGATCCGGAAACACCATATATTTT CASSQDRGSGNTIYF . TRBV4-3 . TRBJ1-3
TGTGCCAGCGGACCTCCCGGCCTCGAAGCTTTCTTT CASGPPGLEAFF . TRBV6-5 . TRBJ1-1
TGTGCCAGCAGTTACCCGGGAGGGCCGAACGAGCAGTACTTC CASSYPGGPNEQYF . TRBV6-5 TRBD2 TRBJ2-7
TGCGCCAGCAGCTTGGGGACAGGGGGCCCCTACACTGAAGCTTTCTTT CASSLGTGGPYTEAFF few TRBV5-1 TRBD1 TRBJ1-1
TGTGCCAGCAGTTACTCCCCTTTAGATACGCAGTATTTT CASSYSPLDTQYF . TRBV6-5 . TRBJ2-3
TGTGCCAGCAGTTTGGGGGGAGATACGCAGTATTTT CASSLGGDTQYF . TRBV27 . TRBJ2-3
TGTGCCAGCAGCGGGCACGGACAGGGGGAAGGTAGGAACACCGGGGAGCTGTTTTTT CASSGHGQGEGRNTGELFF . TRBV9 TRBD1 TRBJ2-2
TGTGCCAGCAGCTTTTCGACAGGGGAGGCTGAAGCTTTCTTT CASSFSTGEAEAFF . TRBV7-9 TRBD1 TRBJ1-1
TGTGCCAGCAAAGAGCGATGGGGAGAGACCCAGTACTTC CASKERWGETQYF . TRBV5-4 . TRBJ2-5
TGTGCCAGCAGTCCCGGGGGGGGAGATACGCAGTATTTT CASSPGGGDTQYF . TRBV11-3 TRBD2 TRBJ2-3
TGTGCCAGCAGTCCCGGGACTATTTTCTACAATGAGCAGTTCTTC CASSPGTIFYNEQFF . TRBV6-5 TRBD2 TRBJ2-1
TGTGCCAGCTCACCCGGGTCCGGGAAGGAAGGGCAGCCCCAGCATTTT CASSPGSGKEGQPQHF . TRBV18 . TRBJ1-5
TGTGCCAGCAGCTGGACACCGGGAACCCAGCCCCAGCATTTT CASSWTPGTQPQHF . TRBV5-4 . TRBJ1-5
TGCGCCAGAAGGGGGACTGAAGCTTTCTTT CARRGTEAFF . TRBV10-1 . TRBJ1-1
TGTGCCAGCAGTTACCATTCCTACAATGAGCAGTTCTTC CASSYHSYNEQFF . TRBV14 . TRBJ2-1
TGTGCCAGCAGCTTTAGGGGGGCTGGGGCCAACGTCCTGACTTTC CASSFRGAGANVLTF . TRBV5-6 . TRBJ2-6
TGTGCCAGCAGCTTTACAGGGGGTGCCTACGAGCAGTACTTC CASSFTGGAYEQYF . TRBV11-2 TRBD1 TRBJ2-7